The present T cell receptor beta chain was sequenced within a study of cytomegalovirus exposure and HLA in healthy donors. Turning to the study itself: Researchers found that roughly 80% of 398 genotyped donors fell within the Caucasian-associated ancestry cluster.

The CDR3 spans 16 residues. The V and J ends lost 6 bases and 0 bases respectively, with 15 bases between them. In germline, CDR1 is MDHEN, CDR2 SYDVKM. Study-wide results and caveats: Earlier analysis yielded a pattern in which most TCR beta V segments were productive about 90% or about 30% of the time.

To note about this clone: The antigen remains unidentified.

13 Jbeta primers and 60 Vbeta primers were used for the PCR. This table comes from immunoSEQ multiplex PCR, and its TCRdb copy is limited to in-frame clones, with some not included. This sample has 150,000 to 200,000 clones, with around three quarters found just once. When sampled, the donors appeared nominally healthy, though they likely had unrecorded immune exposures. Sequencing used PBMCs. The chain links TRBV28 to TRBJ2-1; D remains ambiguous. This receptor was taken from a young man in good health and CMV-seronegative. The CDR3: CASRRTLSGSYNEQFF. The CDR3 bases are TGTGCCAGCAGACGCACTTTAAGTGGCTCCTACAATGAGCAGTTCTTC.